The present entry profiles one TCR beta chain with its context. The target of this receptor is not known. Base quality data are lacking; no much larger clone is found one base away. The receptor library was made with the immunoSEQ multiplex PCR assay. Here the immuneACCESS table is served through TCRdb, limited to in-frame sequences with V and J called. Missing clones are a known gap in these copies; in checked studies unresolved V genes cover under half, and the rest lacks a known reason. This sample gives roughly 170,000 clones in total; 75% to 95% of them show up just once. The ten largest clones add up to about 2% of the sample. Including cysteine and phenylalanine, the CDR3 has 15 amino acids. Just the 45-base CDR3 DNA is kept, in frame starting at base 1. The germline V end is reduced by 5 bases and the J end by 7 bases; junction bases left unmatched: 11. Per the germline V gene, SGHTA is the CDR1 and FQGTGA is the CDR2.

The source of the sample is a study of control samples from healthy donors and cancer patients (dated by TCRdb to the early 2020s). This receptor was obtained from a woman aged 40 to 50 in good health. The sample comprised blood. The chain is encoded by TRBV7-3 joined to TRBJ2-7, with 10 bases matching TRBD1. The sequenced DNA is TGTGCCAGCAGCATGACCGGGACAGGGGTTCGGGAGCAGTACTTC. It is translated as CASSMTGTGVREQYF. Full variable domain (CDR3 extended with the reference TRBV7-3 and TRBJ2-7 proteins): GAGVSQTPSNKVTEKGKYVELRCDPISGHTALYWYRQSLGQGPEFLIYFQGTGAADDSGLPNDRFFAVRPEGSVSTLKIQRTERGDSAVYLCASSMTGTGVREQYFGPGTRLTVT.